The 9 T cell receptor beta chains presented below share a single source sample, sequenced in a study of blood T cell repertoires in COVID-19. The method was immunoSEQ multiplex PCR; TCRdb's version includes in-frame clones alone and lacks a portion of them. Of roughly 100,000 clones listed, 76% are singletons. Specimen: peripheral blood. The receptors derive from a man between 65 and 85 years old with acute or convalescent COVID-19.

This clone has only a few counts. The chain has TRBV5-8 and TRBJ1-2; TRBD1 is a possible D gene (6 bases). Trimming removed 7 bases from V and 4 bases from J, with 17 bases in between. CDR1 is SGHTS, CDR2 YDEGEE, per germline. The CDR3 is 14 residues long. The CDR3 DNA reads TGTGCCAGCCCCTCGACAGGTGGGGGCTATGGCTACACCTTC. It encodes CASPSTGGGYGYTF.

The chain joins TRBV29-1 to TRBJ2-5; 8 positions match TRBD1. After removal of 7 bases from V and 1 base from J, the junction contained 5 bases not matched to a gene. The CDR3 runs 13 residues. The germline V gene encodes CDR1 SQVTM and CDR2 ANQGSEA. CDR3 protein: CSAVGQGQETQYF. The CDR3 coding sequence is TGCAGCGCCGTAGGACAGGGCCAAGAGACCCAGTACTTC.

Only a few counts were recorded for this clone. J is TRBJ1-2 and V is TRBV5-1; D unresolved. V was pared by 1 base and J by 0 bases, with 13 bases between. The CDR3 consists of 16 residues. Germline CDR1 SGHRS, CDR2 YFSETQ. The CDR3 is CASSLLYSGTNYGYTF. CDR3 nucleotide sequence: TGCGCCAGCAGCTTGTTATATTCCGGGACTAACTATGGCTACACCTTC.

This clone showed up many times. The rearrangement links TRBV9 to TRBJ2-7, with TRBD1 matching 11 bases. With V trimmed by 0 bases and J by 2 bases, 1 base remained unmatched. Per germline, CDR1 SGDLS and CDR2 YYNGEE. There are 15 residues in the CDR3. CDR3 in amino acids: CASSVEGQGAYEQYF. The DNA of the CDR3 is TGTGCCAGCAGCGTAGAGGGACAGGGGGCCTACGAGCAGTACTTC.

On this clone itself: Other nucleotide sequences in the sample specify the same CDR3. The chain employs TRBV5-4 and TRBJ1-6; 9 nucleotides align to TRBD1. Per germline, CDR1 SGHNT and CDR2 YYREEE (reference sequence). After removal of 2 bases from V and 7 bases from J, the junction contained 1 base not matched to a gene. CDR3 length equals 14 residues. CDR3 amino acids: CASSLGQGNSPLHF. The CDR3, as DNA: TGTGCCAGCAGCTTAGGACAGGGGAATTCACCCCTCCACTTT. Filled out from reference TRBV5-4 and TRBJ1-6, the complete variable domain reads ETGVTQSPTHLIKTRGQQVTLRCSSQSGHNTVSWYQQALGQGPQFIFQYYREEENGRGNFPPRFSGLQFPNYSSELNVNALELDDSALYLCASSLGQGNSPLHFGNGTRLTVT.

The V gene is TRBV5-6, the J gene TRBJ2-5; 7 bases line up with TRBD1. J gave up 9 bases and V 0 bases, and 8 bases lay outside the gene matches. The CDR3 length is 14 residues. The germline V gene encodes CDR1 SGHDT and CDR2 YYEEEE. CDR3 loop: CASSLGRGNLAQYF. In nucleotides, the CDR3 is TGTGCCAGCAGCTTGGGCAGGGGGAATTTGGCCCAGTACTTC.

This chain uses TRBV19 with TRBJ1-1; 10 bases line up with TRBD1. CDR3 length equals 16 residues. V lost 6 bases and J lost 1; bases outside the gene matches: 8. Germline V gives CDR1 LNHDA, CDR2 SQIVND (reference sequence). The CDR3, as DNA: TGTGCCAGTAGGGAGGACAGGGGGGCCCAGAACACTGAAGCTTTCTTT. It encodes CASREDRGAQNTEAFF. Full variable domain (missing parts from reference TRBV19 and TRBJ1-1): DGGITQSPKYLFRKEGQNVTLSCEQNLNHDAMYWYRQDPGQGLRLIYYSQIVNDFQKGDIAEGYSVSREKKESFPLTVTSAQKNPTAFYLCASREDRGAQNTEAFFGQGTRLTVV.

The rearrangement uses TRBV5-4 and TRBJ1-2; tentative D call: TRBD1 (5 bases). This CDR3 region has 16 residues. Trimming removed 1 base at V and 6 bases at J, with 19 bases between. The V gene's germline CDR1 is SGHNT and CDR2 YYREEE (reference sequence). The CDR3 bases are TGTGCCAGCAGCTTGACCCGTAACCAGGGCGCGGATGGCTACACCTTC. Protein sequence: CASSLTRNQGADGYTF. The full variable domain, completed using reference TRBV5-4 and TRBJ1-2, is ETGVTQSPTHLIKTRGQQVTLRCSSQSGHNTVSWYQQALGQGPQFIFQYYREEENGRGNFPPRFSGLQFPNYSSELNVNALELDDSALYLCASSLTRNQGADGYTFGSGTRLTVV.

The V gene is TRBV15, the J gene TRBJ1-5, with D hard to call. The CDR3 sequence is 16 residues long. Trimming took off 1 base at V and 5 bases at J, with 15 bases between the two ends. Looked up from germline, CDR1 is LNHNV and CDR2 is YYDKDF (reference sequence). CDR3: CATSRAGGQFDQPQHF. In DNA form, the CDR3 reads TGTGCCACCAGCAGAGCCGGCGGGCAATTTGATCAGCCCCAGCATTTT.